These 8 T cell receptor gamma chains were all obtained from the same sample, sequenced in a study of γδ T cells in repeated Plasmodium falciparum infection. TCRdb re-called the multiplex PCR reads via CATT. The sample includes some 30,000 gamma-chain clones, roughly 1.4% of them seen just once. Bulk repertoires came from Vgamma9/Vdelta2+ or Vdelta2-negative gammadelta T cells flow-sorted from PBMC. What was sequenced was gamma-delta T cells from blood. These receptors originate from a pool of human donors (malaria-infected and uninfected, not separated).

This clone occurred a few times. The protein TCRdb gives is from a much larger clone and does not agree with this DNA's translation at residue 15, likely a read error; the protein shown here comes from the DNA. The chain couples TRGV9 to TRGJP. The CDR3 totals 17 residues. CDR1 GITISATS and CDR2 ISYDGTV come from the germline V gene (reference sequence). The CDR3 protein is CALWEVQGNLGKKIEVF. CDR3 bases: TGTGCCTTGTGGGAGGTGCAGGGGAATTTGGGCAAAAAAATCGAGGTATTT.

In this sample, this clone turned up a few times. This likely stems from a read error, as it lies one base from a far larger clone. This sample includes further DNA sequences coding for the same CDR3. The chain combines TRGV8 with TRGJ1 or TRGJ2. TCRdb records no J gene; here it was assigned by comparing the DNA to germline. Per germline, CDR1 VENAVY and CDR2 YDSYNSRV. The CDR3 length is 14 residues. The CDR3 region is CATPELANYYKKLF. In DNA form, the CDR3 reads TGTGCCACCCCCGAGTTGGCGAATTACTATAAGAAACTCTTT.

This clone was picked up many times. A far larger clone is one base from this, pointing to a likely read error. The sample holds other DNA sequences that translate to the same CDR3. The gene calls are TRGV9 and TRGJ1 or TRGJ2. The J gene, not given by TCRdb, was assigned here from a germline match of the nucleotide sequence. Germline CDR1 reads GITISATS; CDR2 reads ISYDGTV (reference sequence). Unmatched junction bases numbered 9, after V lost 3 bases and J lost 4 bases. This CDR3 is built from 14 residues. The CDR3 loop reads CALWERTNYYKKLF. The CDR3 DNA follows: TGTGCCTTGTGGGAGAGGACGAACTATTATAAGAAACTCTTT.

There are many counts of this clone. CDR3 in amino acids: CATWDRRLRKKLF. CDR3 in DNA: TGTGCCACCTGGGACAGGCGGTTGCGAAAGAAACTCTTT. The V gene is TRGV3, the J gene TRGJ1 or TRGJ2. In the absence of a J gene in TCRdb, the DNA was matched to germline to assign it here. Germline-derived CDR1 and CDR2 are VTNTFY and YDVSTARD (reference sequence). This CDR3 contains 13 residues. J was trimmed by 10 bases and V by 0 bases; bases with no gene match: 9.

Regarding this clone: The protein TCRdb lists belongs to a much larger clone and differs from this DNA's translation at residue 8, which points to a read error; the protein shown is made from the DNA. The CDR3 DNA follows: TGTGCCACCTGGGATACCCGGCTCCAAGGTTCACCTTGTGAACCCTATTATAAGAAACTCTTT. Its protein product is CATWDTRLQGSPCEPYYKKLF. This chain links TRGV8 with TRGJ1 or TRGJ2. TCRdb supplies no J gene; here it was assigned by aligning the nucleotide sequence to germline. The CDR3 is 21 residues long. Germline values: CDR1 VENAVY, CDR2 YDSYNSRV. The V and J ends lost 2 bases and 4 bases, in that order; junction bases with no gene match: 29.

This clone was found a few times. TCRdb attributes to this sequence the protein of a much larger clone, which differs from the DNA translation at residue 8; a read error is likely, and the protein displayed is translated from the DNA. Additional DNA sequences in this sample encode the identical CDR3. No J gene was named, though the V gene is TRGV9. Germline V gives CDR1 GITISATS, CDR2 ISYDGTV (reference sequence). This CDR3 has 10 amino acids. DNA for the CDR3: TGTGCCTTGTGGGAGTTCGAGAATCTCTTT. It is translated as CALWEFENLF.

This clone occurred many times. The translation of this DNA and the TCRdb protein of a much larger clone differ at residue 5, probably owing to a read error; the protein shown here is translated from the DNA. The genes are TRGV9 and TRGJP. The CDR3 spans 16 residues. Germline CDR1 and CDR2: GITISATS and ISYDGTV (reference sequence). In DNA, the CDR3 is TGTGCCTTGTGGGGGGTGCTCGTGTTGGGCAAAAAAATCAAGGTATTT. Protein sequence: CALWGVLVLGKKIKVF.

A remark on this clone: TCRdb's protein, taken from a much larger clone, differs from this DNA's translation at residue 10, likely owing to a read error; the protein displayed comes from the DNA. The CDR3 loop is CATWDRDWIQTF. The CDR3 DNA is TGTGCCACCTGGGACAGGGATTGGATCCAGACGTTT. The chain recombines TRGV3 with TRGJP2. Germline-derived CDR1 and CDR2 are VTNTFY and YDVSTARD (reference sequence). The CDR3 extends over 12 amino acids.